Sequencing of this T cell receptor beta chain was carried out in a study of T cells in women clearing cervical HPV infection. Study-level findings and limits: Effector/memory and HPV-specific T cells were not isolated, and association timing is unknown.

Remarks on this clone: Its antigen remains unidentified. Coverage ceases 3 residues before the CDR3 finishes, and the germline J gene fills in the end.

Germline V gene sequence: CDR1 SNHLY, CDR2 FYNNEI. The CDR3 sequence is 15 residues long. The V end was cut by 6 bases, the J end by 0 bases, with 12 bases between. MY09/MY11 PCR detected cervical HPV DNA; dot-blot assigned genotypes. Method: immunoSEQ multiplex PCR; TCRdb's copy keeps in-frame clones and lacks some. The sample totals tens of thousands of clones. Input material: blood buffy coat. The TCR was taken from a woman between 18 and 75 years old with a cervical HPV16 infection that either progressed to CIN3+ or cleared (not recorded which). V gene TRBV2 combines with J gene TRBJ2-1; D is ambiguous. Partial CDR3 DNA: TGTGCCAGCAGGGCAAGGTCCCTCTCCTACAATGAG. This translates into CASRARSLSYNE. The entire CDR3 protein is CASRARSLSYNEQFF.